This T cell receptor (beta chain) comes out of a study of T cell changes during pregnancy in multiple sclerosis. Sequencing was performed with immunoSEQ multiplex PCR; in TCRdb, only in-frame clones are kept and a portion is missing. Among about 92,000 clones listed, around 93% were seen once. Trimming pared 5 bases from V and 6 bases from J, leaving 8 bases between. This CDR3 has 11 amino acids. Germline V gene lookup returns CDR1 SNHLY and CDR2 FYNNEI. J is TRBJ2-7 and V is TRBV2; D call uncertain. The input for sequencing was peripheral blood, taken in the third trimester of pregnancy. The sequence was obtained from a female donor with multiple sclerosis, enrolled in a pregnancy study. The CDR3 protein is CASSSEFEQYF. For the CDR3, the DNA is TGTGCCAGCAGTAGCGAGTTCGAGCAGTACTTC.